Included here is one TCR beta chain sequence, with context. The antigen remains undetermined. Use of 60 Vbeta and 13 Jbeta primers characterized the PCR. Only in-frame clones appear in the TCRdb table, and some are missing; sequencing was by immunoSEQ multiplex PCR. Of roughly 110,000 clones detected, 65% to 80% appear once; the ten largest clones hold 4.2%. This CDR3 has 15 amino acids. V lost 4 bases and J 7 bases, leaving 18 bases between the germline ends. Germline CDR1 and CDR2: SGDLS and YYNGEE. This specimen comes from a study of cytomegalovirus exposure and HLA in healthy donors. Overall study context: Roughly 180 million T cells yielded 117 million unique TCR beta sequences in earlier analysis.

Study-level findings and limits: Despite most TCR sequences being rare, some public TCRs occurred in many donors. With DRB1 most and HLA-C fewest, TCR association rates differed between HLA loci in a later analysis.

Sequenced sample: PBMCs. This chain links TRBV9 with TRBJ2-1; maybe TRBD1 (6 bases). The receptor was derived from a male donor in good health and CMV-seronegative. In DNA form, the CDR3 reads TGTGCCAGCAGCCCTCAAAGTCAGGGGTGGAATGAGCAGTTCTTC. It specifies CASSPQSQGWNEQFF.